This TCR beta chain derives from a study of CD8 T cells in Susac syndrome. Study-level background: Of the sequenced Susac syndrome patients, 5 or 6 had active disease and eight were in remission.

Germline lookup yields CDR1 SGDLS and CDR2 YYNGEE. V lost 5 bases, J lost 4 bases, and 3 bases stayed unmatched. CDR3 length: 13 amino acids. RNA amounts of roughly 0.45 to 1 ug underwent reverse transcription with random hexamers. Amplification of the TCR beta CDR3 was carried out by immunoSEQ multiplex PCR, which spanned a total of 54 Vbeta and 13 Jbeta segments. TCRdb re-called the immunoSEQ multiplex PCR reads with MiXCR, one entry per CDR3 protein. The sample has under 300,000 distinct CDR3 sequences, about 96% seen once; the top ten hold 0.08% to 0.11%. TEMRA cells were FACS-enriched and CD8+ and CD4+ T cells negatively isolated.

The source is a human donor with Susac syndrome. The sequencing input was CD4+ T cells from PBMCs. J is TRBJ1-2 and V is TRBV9; the match to TRBD1 covers 9 bases. The CDR3 loop is CASSVQGAYGYTF. CDR3 coding DNA: TGTGCCAGCAGTGTACAGGGGGCCTATGGCTACACCTTC.